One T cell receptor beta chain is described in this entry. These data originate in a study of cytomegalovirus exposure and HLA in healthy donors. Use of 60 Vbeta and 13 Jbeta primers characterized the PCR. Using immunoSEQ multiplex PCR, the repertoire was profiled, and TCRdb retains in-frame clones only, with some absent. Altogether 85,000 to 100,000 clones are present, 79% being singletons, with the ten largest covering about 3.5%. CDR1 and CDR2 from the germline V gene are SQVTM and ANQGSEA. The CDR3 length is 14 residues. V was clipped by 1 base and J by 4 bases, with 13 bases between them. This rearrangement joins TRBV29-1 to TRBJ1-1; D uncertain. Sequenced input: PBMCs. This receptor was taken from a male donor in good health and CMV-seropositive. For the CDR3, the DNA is TGCAGCGTTGAAGTCTTCAGCGAGGGCACTGAAGCTTTCTTT. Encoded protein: CSVEVFSEGTEAFF.